The 11 T cell receptor beta chains listed next were all sequenced from one sample in a study of shared clonotypes between healthy human individuals. It was CD45RO-negative cells, positively selected for CCR7, that made up naive CD8 cells, with terminally differentiated effector memory CD45RA+ cells excluded. Profiling relied on immunoSEQ multiplex PCR, and the TCRdb table lists in-frame clones only, not all of them. The sample carries nearly 600,000 clones, 95% to 96% recorded once. Sequencing was done on a sample of naive CD8+ T cells sorted from blood. The origin of the receptors is a woman aged 25 to 39 in good health.

J is TRBJ2-7 and V is TRBV7-2, with D perhaps matching TRBD2 (6 bases). Germline CDR1 reads SGHTA; CDR2 reads FQGNSA. The CDR3 extends over 16 amino acids. The germline V and J ends were trimmed by 3 bases and 5 bases, with 20 bases remaining between them. The CDR3 DNA reads TGTGCCAGCAGCTTTAGGGAGGCAGGGCCCATGAACGAGCAGTACTTC. As protein: CASSFREAGPMNEQYF.

V is TRBV27 and J is TRBJ2-1; no reliable D call. V was trimmed by 3 bases and J by 6 bases, leaving 9 bases between them. This CDR3 is built from 13 residues. In germline, CDR1 is MNHEY, CDR2 SMNVEV (reference sequence). CDR3 protein: CASSFSNSNEQFF. CDR3 in DNA: TGTGCCAGCAGTTTCTCCAACTCCAATGAGCAGTTCTTC.

This rearrangement joins TRBV6-1 to TRBJ2-1; possible D gene TRBD1, 5 bases. This CDR3 region has 14 residues. The V end lost 2 bases, the J end lost 6 bases, and 11 bases lay between the germline ends. CDR1 is MNHNS and CDR2 is SASEGT in the germline V gene. CDR3 in DNA: TGTGCCAGCAGTGAAATCGGTCAGGGCAATGAGCAGTTCTTC. Protein sequence: CASSEIGQGNEQFF.

The chain has TRBV2 and TRBJ1-4; D not resolved. CDR1 is SNHLY and CDR2 is FYNNEI in the germline V gene. This CDR3 is built from 16 residues. Between the trimmed V and J ends, which lost 3 bases and 0 bases, there was a span of 11 bases. The CDR3 DNA reads TGTGCCAGCAGTGATACGCGACAATCAACTAATGAAAAACTGTTTTTT. Translated, it gives CASSDTRQSTNEKLFF.

The chain carries TRBV27 and TRBJ1-5; unclear D gene. V lost 4 bases, J lost 6 bases, and 7 bases lay in between. The CDR3 has 12 residues. Per germline, CDR1 MNHEY and CDR2 SMNVEV (reference sequence). CDR3 amino acids: CASSSMGQPQHF. Written as DNA, the CDR3 is TGTGCCAGCAGTTCCATGGGTCAGCCCCAGCATTTT.

The V and J genes are TRBV4-1 and TRBJ2-1; D possibly matches TRBD1 or TRBD2 (6 bases each). This CDR3 has 17 amino acids. V shed 4 bases and J shed 5 bases, with 21 bases lying between them. CDR1 is MGHRA, CDR2 YSYEKL, per germline. The CDR3 loop is CASSPATGLGGHNEQFF. The CDR3 nucleotides read TGCGCCAGCAGCCCGGCCACAGGGTTGGGGGGACACAATGAGCAGTTCTTC.

The J gene is TRBJ1-5, the V gene TRBV7-5; TRBD1, as called in the table, went unchecked against the DNA. TRBV7-5 is annotated as a pseudogene. This CDR3 contains 18 residues. The CDR3 loop is CVRSPPSGTGPNNQPQHF. The CDR3, as DNA: TGTGTCAGAAGCCCCCCCTCCGGGACAGGGCCCAACAATCAGCCCCAGCATTTT.

The chain links TRBV6-1 to TRBJ2-7, with 9 bases aligning to TRBD1. From germline, CDR1 is MNHNS and CDR2 SASEGT. The CDR3 loop spans 14 amino acids. CDR3 sequence reads: CVGTGHFIGCEQYF. The CDR3 nucleotides are TGTGTCGGGACAGGGCACTTTATAGGGTGCGAGCAGTACTTC.

The chain uses TRBV5-4 and TRBJ2-2, with TRBD2 matching over 9 bases. The V segment lost 2 bases and the J segment 7 bases; nucleotides outside the gene matches: 9. CDR3 length equals 16 residues. In germline, CDR1 is SGHNT, CDR2 YYREEE (reference sequence). CDR3 DNA sequence: TGTGCCAGCAGCTTTGGTCTAGCGGGAATGGTCGGGGAGCTGTTTTTT. It yields the protein CASSFGLAGMVGELFF.

The rearrangement links TRBV4-2 to TRBJ2-5; a possible D gene is TRBD2 (5 bases). The CDR3 runs to 14 residues. V was cut by 0 bases and J by 2 bases, with 7 bases left in between. CDR1 LGHNA and CDR2 YNFKEQ come from the germline V gene. CDR3 region: CASSQEEGQETQYF. The CDR3 DNA is TGTGCCAGCAGCCAAGAAGAGGGTCAAGAGACCCAGTACTTC.

The J gene is TRBJ1-5, the V gene TRBV9, with 7 bases matching TRBD1. The germline gives CDR1 SGDLS, CDR2 YYNGEE. The CDR3 consists of 14 residues. V lost 3 bases to trimming and J lost 3 bases; unmatched junction nucleotides: 3. The CDR3 sequence: CASSGQGNNQPQHF. CDR3 bases: TGTGCCAGCAGCGGACAGGGCAACAATCAGCCCCAGCATTTT.